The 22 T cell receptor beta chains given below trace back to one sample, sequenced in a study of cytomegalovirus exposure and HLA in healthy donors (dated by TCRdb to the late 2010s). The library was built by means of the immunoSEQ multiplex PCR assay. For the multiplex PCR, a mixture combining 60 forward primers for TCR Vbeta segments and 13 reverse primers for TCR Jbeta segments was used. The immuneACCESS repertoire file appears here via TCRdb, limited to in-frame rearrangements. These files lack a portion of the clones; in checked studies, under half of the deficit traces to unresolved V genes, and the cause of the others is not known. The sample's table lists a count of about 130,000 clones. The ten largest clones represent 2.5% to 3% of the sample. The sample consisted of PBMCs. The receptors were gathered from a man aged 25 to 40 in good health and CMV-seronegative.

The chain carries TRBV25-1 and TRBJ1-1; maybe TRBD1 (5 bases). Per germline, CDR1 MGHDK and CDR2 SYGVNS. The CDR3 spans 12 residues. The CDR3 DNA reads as TGTGTCCCTGAAGGGGCAGGGTCCGAAGCTTTCTTT. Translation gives CVPEGAGSEAFF.

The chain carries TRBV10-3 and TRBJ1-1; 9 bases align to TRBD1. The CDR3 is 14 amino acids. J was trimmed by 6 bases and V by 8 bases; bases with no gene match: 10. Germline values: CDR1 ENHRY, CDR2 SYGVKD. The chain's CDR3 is CAISSPGQGSEAFF. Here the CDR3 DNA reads TGTGCCATCTCGTCGCCGGGACAGGGTTCTGAAGCTTTCTTT.

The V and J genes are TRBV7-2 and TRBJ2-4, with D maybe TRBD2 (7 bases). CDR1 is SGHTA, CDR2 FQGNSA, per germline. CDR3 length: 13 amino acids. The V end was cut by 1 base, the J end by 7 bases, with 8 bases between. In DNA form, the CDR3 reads TGTGCCAGCAGCTTAGAGGGGGGGAACATTCAGTACTTC. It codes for CASSLEGGNIQYF. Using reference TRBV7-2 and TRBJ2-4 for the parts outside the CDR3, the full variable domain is GAGVSQSPSNKVTEKGKDVELRCDPISGHTALYWYRQSLGQGLEFLIYFQGNSAPDKSGLPSDRFSAERTGGSVSTLTIQRTQQEDSAVYLCASSLEGGNIQYFGAGTRLSVL.

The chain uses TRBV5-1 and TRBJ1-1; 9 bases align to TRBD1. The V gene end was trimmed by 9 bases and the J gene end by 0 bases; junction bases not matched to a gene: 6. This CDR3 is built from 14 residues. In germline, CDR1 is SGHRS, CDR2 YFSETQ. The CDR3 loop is CATATGGVNTEAFF. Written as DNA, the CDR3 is TGCGCCACCGCGACAGGGGGAGTGAACACTGAAGCTTTCTTT.

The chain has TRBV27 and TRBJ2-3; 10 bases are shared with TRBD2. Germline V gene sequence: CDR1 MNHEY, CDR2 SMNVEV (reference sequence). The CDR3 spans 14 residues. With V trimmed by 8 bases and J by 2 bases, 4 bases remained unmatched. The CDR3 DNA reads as TGTGCCAGCTGGACTAGCGGCTACACAGATACGCAGTATTTT. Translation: CASWTSGYTDTQYF.

The CDR3 sequence: CASSWGDRDQETQYF. The DNA for the CDR3 is TGTGCCAGCAGCTGGGGGGACAGGGACCAAGAGACCCAGTACTTC. The rearrangement links TRBV7-3 to TRBJ2-5; 9 bases align to TRBD1. The length of the CDR3 is 15 residues. Germline values: CDR1 SGHTA, CDR2 FQGTGA. The V segment lost 4 bases and the J segment 0 bases; nucleotides outside the gene matches: 3.

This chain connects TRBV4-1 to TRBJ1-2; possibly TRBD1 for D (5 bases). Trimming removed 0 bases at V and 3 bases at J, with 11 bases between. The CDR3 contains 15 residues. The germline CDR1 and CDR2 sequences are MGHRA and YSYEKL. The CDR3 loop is CASSQDPRVDYGYTF. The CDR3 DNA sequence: TGCGCCAGCAGCCAAGACCCCAGGGTAGACTATGGCTACACCTTC.

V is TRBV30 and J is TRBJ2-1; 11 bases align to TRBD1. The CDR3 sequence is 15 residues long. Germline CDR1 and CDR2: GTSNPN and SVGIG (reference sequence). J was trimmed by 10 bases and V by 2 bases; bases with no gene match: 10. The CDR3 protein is CAWSIGQGAREEQFF. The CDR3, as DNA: TGTGCCTGGAGTATCGGACAGGGGGCCCGTGAGGAGCAGTTCTTC. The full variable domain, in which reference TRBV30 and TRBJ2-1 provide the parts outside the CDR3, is SQTIHQWPATLVQPVGSPLSLECTVEGTSNPNLYWYRQAAGRGLQLLFYSVGIGQISSEVPQNLSASRPQDRQFILSSKKLLLSDSGFYLCAWSIGQGAREEQFFGPGTRLTVL.

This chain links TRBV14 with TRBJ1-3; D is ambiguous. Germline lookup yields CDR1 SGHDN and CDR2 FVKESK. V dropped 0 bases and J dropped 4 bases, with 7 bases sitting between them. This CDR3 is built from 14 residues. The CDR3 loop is CASSQDNFGNTIYF. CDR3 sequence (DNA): TGTGCCAGCAGCCAAGATAACTTCGGAAACACCATATATTTT.

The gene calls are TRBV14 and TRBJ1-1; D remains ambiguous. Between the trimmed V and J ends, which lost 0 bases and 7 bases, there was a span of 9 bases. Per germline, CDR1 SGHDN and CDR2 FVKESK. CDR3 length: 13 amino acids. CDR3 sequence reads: CASSQELQVEAFF. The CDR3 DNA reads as TGTGCCAGCAGCCAAGAATTGCAGGTTGAAGCTTTCTTT.

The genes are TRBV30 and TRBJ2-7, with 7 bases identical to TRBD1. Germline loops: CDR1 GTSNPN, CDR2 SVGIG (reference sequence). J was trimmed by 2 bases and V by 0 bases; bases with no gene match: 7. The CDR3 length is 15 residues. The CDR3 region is CAWSVGTGETYEQYF. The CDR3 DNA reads TGTGCCTGGAGTGTAGGAACAGGGGAAACCTACGAGCAGTACTTC.

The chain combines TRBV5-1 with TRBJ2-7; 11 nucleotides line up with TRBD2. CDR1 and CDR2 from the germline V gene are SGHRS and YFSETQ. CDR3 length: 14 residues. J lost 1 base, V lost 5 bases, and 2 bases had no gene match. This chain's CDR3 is CASRSSGGSYEQYF. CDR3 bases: TGCGCCAGCAGGTCTAGCGGGGGGTCCTACGAGCAGTACTTC. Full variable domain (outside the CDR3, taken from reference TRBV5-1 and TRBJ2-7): KAGVTQTPRYLIKTRGQQVTLSCSPISGHRSVSWYQQTPGQGLQFLFEYFSETQRNKGNFPGRFSGRQFSNSRSEMNVSTLELGDSALYLCASRSSGGSYEQYFGPGTRLTVT.

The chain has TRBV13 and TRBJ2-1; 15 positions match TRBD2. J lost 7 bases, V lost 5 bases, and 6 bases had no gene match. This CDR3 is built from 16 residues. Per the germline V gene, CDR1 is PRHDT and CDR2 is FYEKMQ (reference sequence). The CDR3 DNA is TGTGCCAGCAGCCCCCGGACTAGCGGGAGGGGAAATGAGCAGTTCTTC. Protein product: CASSPRTSGRGNEQFF.

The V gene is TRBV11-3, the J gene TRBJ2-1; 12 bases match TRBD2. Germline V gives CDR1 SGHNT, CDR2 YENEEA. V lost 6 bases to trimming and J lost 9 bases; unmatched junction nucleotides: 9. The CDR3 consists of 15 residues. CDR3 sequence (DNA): TGTGCCAGCAGTCCGACTAGCGGGAGCGATCGTGAGCAGTTCTTC. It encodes CASSPTSGSDREQFF.

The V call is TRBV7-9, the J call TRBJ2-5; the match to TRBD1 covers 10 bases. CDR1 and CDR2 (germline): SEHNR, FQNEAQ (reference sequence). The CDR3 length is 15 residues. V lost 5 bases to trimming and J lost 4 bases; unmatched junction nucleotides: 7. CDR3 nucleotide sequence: TGTGCCAGCAGCCCATCCGACAGGGGGCTAGAGACCCAGTACTTC. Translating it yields CASSPSDRGLETQYF.

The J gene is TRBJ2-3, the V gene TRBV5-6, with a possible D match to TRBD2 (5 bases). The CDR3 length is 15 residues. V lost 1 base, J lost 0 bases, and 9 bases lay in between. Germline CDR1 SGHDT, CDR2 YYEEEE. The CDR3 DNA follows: TGTGCCAGCAGCTTGAGCGGTTCTAGCACAGATACGCAGTATTTT. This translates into CASSLSGSSTDTQYF.

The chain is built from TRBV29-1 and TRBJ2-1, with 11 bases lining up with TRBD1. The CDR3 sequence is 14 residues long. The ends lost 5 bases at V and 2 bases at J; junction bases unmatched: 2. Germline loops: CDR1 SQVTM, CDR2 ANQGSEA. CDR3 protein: CSVLGQGAYNEQFF. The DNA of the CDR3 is TGCAGCGTTCTGGGACAGGGGGCCTACAATGAGCAGTTCTTC.

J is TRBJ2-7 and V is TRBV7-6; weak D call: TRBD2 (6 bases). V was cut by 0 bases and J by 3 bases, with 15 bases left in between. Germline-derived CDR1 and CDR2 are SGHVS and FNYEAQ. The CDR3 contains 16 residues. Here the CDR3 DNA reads TGTGCCAGCAGCTTAGCTCCCGGGACCGGGGGCTACGAGCAGTACTTC. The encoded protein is CASSLAPGTGGYEQYF.

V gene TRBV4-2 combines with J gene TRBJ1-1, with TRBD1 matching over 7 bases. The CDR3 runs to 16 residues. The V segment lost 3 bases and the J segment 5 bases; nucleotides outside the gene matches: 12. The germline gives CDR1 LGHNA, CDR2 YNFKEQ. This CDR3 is CASSHVSTGTLTEAFF. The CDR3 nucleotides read TGTGCCAGCAGCCACGTCTCGACAGGGACTTTGACTGAAGCTTTCTTT.

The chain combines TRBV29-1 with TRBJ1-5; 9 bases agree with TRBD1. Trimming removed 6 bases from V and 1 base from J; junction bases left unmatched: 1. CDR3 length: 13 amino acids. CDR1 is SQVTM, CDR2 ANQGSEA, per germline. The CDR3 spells CSVGQGSNQPQHF. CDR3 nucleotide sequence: TGCAGCGTCGGACAGGGGAGCAATCAGCCCCAGCATTTT. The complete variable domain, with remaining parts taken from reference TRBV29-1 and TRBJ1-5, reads SAVISQKPSRDICQRGTSLTIQCQVDSQVTMMFWYRQQPGQSLTLIATANQGSEATYESGFVIDKFPISRPNLTFSTLTVSNMSPEDSSIYLCSVGQGSNQPQHFGDGTRLSIL.

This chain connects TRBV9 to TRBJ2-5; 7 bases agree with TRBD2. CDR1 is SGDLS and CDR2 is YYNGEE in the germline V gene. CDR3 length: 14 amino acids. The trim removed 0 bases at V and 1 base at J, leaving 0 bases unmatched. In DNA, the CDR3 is TGTGCCAGCAGCGTAGCGGGGGGCCAAGAGACCCAGTACTTC. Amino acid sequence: CASSVAGGQETQYF.

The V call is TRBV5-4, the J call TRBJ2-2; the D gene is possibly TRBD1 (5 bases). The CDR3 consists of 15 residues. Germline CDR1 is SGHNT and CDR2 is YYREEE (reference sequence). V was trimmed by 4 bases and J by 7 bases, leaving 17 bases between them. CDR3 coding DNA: TGTGCCAGCAGCAAGGAACCAGGGTTAAACGGGGAGCTGTTTTTT. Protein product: CASSKEPGLNGELFF.